This entry is about one T cell receptor (beta chain). Profiled with immunoSEQ multiplex PCR; TCRdb holds only in-frame clones, not every one. The sample holds about 1.5 million clones, roughly 98% seen once. The sample originates from a study of shared clonotypes between healthy human individuals. This sequence originates from a man under 40 in good health. Sequencing was done on a sample of naive CD4+ T cells sorted from blood. Sample subset: CD45RA+ positively selected.

CDR3 DNA: TGTGCCAGCAGCTCAAGACAGTACCAAGAGACCCAGTACTTC. The encoded protein is CASSSRQYQETQYF. The chain is built from TRBV7-2 and TRBJ2-5, with D possibly being TRBD1 (5 bases). The CDR3 has 14 residues. The V gene's germline CDR1 is SGHTA and CDR2 FQGNSA. Between the trimmed V and J ends, which lost 4 bases and 0 bases, there was a span of 9 bases.